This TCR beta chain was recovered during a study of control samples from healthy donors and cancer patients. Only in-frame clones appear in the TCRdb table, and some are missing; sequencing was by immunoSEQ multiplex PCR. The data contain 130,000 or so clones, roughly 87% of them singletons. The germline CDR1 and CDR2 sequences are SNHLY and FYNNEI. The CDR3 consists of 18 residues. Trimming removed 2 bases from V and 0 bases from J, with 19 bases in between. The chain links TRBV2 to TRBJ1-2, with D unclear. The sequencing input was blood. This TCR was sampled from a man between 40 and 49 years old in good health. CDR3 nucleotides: TGTGCCAGCAGTGAATCTGGAGGGATCCCACTAACTAACTATGGCTACACCTTC. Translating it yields CASSESGGIPLTNYGYTF.